These T cell receptor beta chains were read from a single sample in a study of blood T cell repertoires in COVID-19. The data were produced by immunoSEQ multiplex PCR, yet TCRdb's version contains in-frame clones alone and is incomplete. The data show about 300,000 clones, roughly 90% seen once. Sequencing was performed on peripheral blood. The receptors were sampled from a young man who had recovered from COVID-19. CDR3s include the opening cysteine and the closing phenylalanine or tryptophan. D genes are given only for firm matches. Size tells how often a clone was seen (once, few, many) or the class of an expanded clone, and some rows leave it out.

size: few
D: NA
J: TRBJ2-6
V: TRBV2
CDR3: CASSDRLSGANVLTF
DNA: TGTGCCAGCAGTGACAGGCTCTCTGGGGCCAACGTCCTGACTTTC

size: NA
D: TRBD2
J: TRBJ2-1
V: TRBV19
CDR3: CASSVPAGAEQFF
DNA: TGTGCCAGTAGTGTGCCAGCGGGAGCTGAGCAGTTCTTC

size: NA
D: NA
J: TRBJ1-2
V: TRBV19
CDR3: CASSINTYYGYTF
DNA: TGTGCCAGTAGTATAAACACCTACTATGGCTACACCTTC

size: once
D: NA
J: TRBJ1-1
V: TRBV12-3/TRBV12-4
CDR3: CASSWGGTEAFF
DNA: TGTGCCAGCAGTTGGGGGGGTACTGAAGCTTTCTTT

size: NA
D: NA
J: TRBJ2-5
V: TRBV6-5
CDR3: CASSHKARETQYF
DNA: TGTGCCAGCAGCCACAAGGCTAGGGAGACCCAGTACTTC

size: NA
D: NA
J: TRBJ1-4
V: TRBV30
CDR3: CACDINEKLFF
DNA: TGTGCCTGTGACATCAATGAAAAACTGTTTTTT

size: NA
D: NA
J: TRBJ2-1
V: TRBV6-1
CDR3: CASSGPSGGSSYNEQFF
DNA: TGTGCCAGCAGTGGGCCGAGCGGAGGGAGCTCCTACAATGAGCAGTTCTTC

size: NA
D: TRBD1
J: TRBJ1-5
V: TRBV19
CDR3: CASSGQGRLPQHF
DNA: TGTGCCAGCTCTGGACAGGGGAGGTTGCCCCAGCATTTT

size: NA
D: TRBD1
J: TRBJ2-2
V: TRBV7-9
CDR3: CASSPIWDRAPGELFF
DNA: TGTGCCAGCAGCCCTATCTGGGACAGGGCCCCCGGGGAGCTGTTTTTT

size: NA
D: NA
J: TRBJ1-2
V: TRBV19
CDR3: CASSTLQGLGFYGYTF
DNA: TGTGCCAGTAGTACCCTGCAGGGGCTTGGGTTTTATGGCTACACCTTC

size: NA
D: TRBD2
J: TRBJ2-1
V: TRBV6-5
CDR3: CASSSATSEVNEQFF
DNA: TGTGCCAGCAGTTCGGCGACTAGCGAGGTGAATGAGCAGTTCTTC

size: NA
D: TRBD1
J: TRBJ2-7
V: TRBV5-1
CDR3: CASSPGQGRIVYEQYF
DNA: TGCGCCAGCAGCCCCGGACAGGGTAGAATTGTTTACGAGCAGTACTTC

size: NA
D: NA
J: TRBJ1-1
V: TRBV6-5
CDR3: CASSYGTIAEAFF
DNA: TGTGCCAGCAGTTACGGGACAATCGCTGAAGCTTTCTTT

size: NA
D: TRBD2
J: TRBJ2-7
V: TRBV5-4
CDR3: CASSSPPGLAKSSYEQYF
DNA: TGTGCCAGCAGCTCGCCTCCCGGACTAGCGAAGAGCTCCTACGAGCAGTACTTC

size: NA
D: NA
J: TRBJ1-6
V: TRBV19
CDR3: CASSIFYLTDNNSPLHF
DNA: TGTGCCAGTAGTATTTTCTACTTAACCGATAATAATTCACCCCTCCACTTT

size: NA
D: TRBD2
J: TRBJ2-1
V: TRBV19
CDR3: CASTPRGASGVRWNEQFF
DNA: TGTGCCAGTACCCCCAGGGGGGCTAGCGGGGTCCGTTGGAATGAGCAGTTCTTC

size: NA
D: TRBD2
J: TRBJ2-7
V: TRBV4-2
CDR3: CASSPRPGWEAVTSGSYEQYF
DNA: TGTGCCAGCAGCCCCCGACCGGGGTGGGAAGCAGTGACTAGCGGGAGTTACGAGCAGTACTTC

size: once
D: TRBD2
J: TRBJ2-1
V: TRBV19
CDR3: CASSMWLAGGYNEQFF
DNA: TGTGCCAGTAGTATGTGGCTAGCGGGAGGGTACAATGAGCAGTTCTTC

size: once
D: NA
J: TRBJ1-1
V: TRBV2
CDR3: CASRETGLTEAFF
DNA: TGTGCCAGCAGGGAAACAGGGTTGACTGAAGCTTTCTTT

size: NA
D: TRBD1
J: TRBJ1-6
V: TRBV4-1
CDR3: CASSPRQGGNSPLHF
DNA: TGCGCCAGCAGCCCGCGACAGGGCGGGAATTCACCCCTCCACTTT

size: NA
D: NA
J: TRBJ1-1
V: TRBV20-1
CDR3: CSPPLGTEAFF
DNA: TGCAGTCCTCCCCTAGGCACTGAAGCTTTCTTT

size: NA
D: TRBD1
J: TRBJ2-7
V: TRBV27
CDR3: CASSSGQGANYEQYF
DNA: TGTGCCAGCAGTTCTGGACAGGGGGCTAACTACGAGCAGTACTTC

size: NA
D: NA
J: TRBJ2-2
V: TRBV7-9
CDR3: CASSYINPGELFF
DNA: TGTGCCAGCAGCTACATAAACCCCGGGGAGCTGTTTTTT

size: NA
D: NA
J: TRBJ2-1
V: TRBV19
CDR3: CASRAIYEQFF
DNA: TGTGCCAGTAGGGCAATCTATGAGCAGTTCTTC

size: NA
D: NA
J: TRBJ2-1
V: TRBV5-8
CDR3: CASGLVLSEQFF
DNA: TGTGCCAGCGGCCTAGTCTTGAGTGAGCAGTTCTTC

size: NA
D: NA
J: TRBJ1-2
V: TRBV7-9
CDR3: CAIEVRGFNYGYTF
DNA: TGTGCCATCGAGGTGAGGGGGTTCAACTATGGCTACACCTTC

size: NA
D: NA
J: TRBJ2-7
V: TRBV23-1
CDR3: CASSQSRHTDDHEQYF
DNA: TGCGCCAGCAGTCAATCGCGGCACACCGATGACCACGAGCAGTACTTC

size: few
D: NA
J: TRBJ2-7
V: TRBV3-1/TRBV3-2
CDR3: CASSPTQYARLQSSYEQYF
DNA: TGTGCCAGCAGTCCTACCCAGTATGCGAGGCTCCAGTCTAGCTACGAGCAGTACTTC

size: NA
D: TRBD2
J: TRBJ2-7
V: TRBV27
CDR3: CASKDFGAGANYEQYF
DNA: TGTGCCAGCAAGGATTTCGGGGCGGGAGCAAACTACGAGCAGTACTTC

size: NA
D: NA
J: TRBJ1-2
V: TRBV6-5
CDR3: CASSYDEGPSYGYTF
DNA: TGTGCCAGCAGTTACGATGAGGGCCCTTCTTATGGCTACACCTTC

size: NA
D: NA
J: TRBJ2-7
V: TRBV5-1
CDR3: CASSPGHGSYEQYF
DNA: TGCGCCAGCAGCCCGGGACACGGCTCCTACGAGCAGTACTTC

size: NA
D: TRBD2
J: TRBJ2-7
V: TRBV14
CDR3: CASRHAGGSYEQYF
DNA: TGTGCCAGCAGACACGCGGGGGGCTCCTACGAGCAGTACTTC

size: NA
D: TRBD1
J: TRBJ2-2
V: TRBV27
CDR3: CASSFDRGSGELFF
DNA: TGTGCCAGCAGTTTCGACAGGGGGTCCGGGGAGCTGTTTTTT

size: NA
D: NA
J: TRBJ1-1
V: TRBV18
CDR3: CASSPGENMNTEAFF
DNA: TGTGCCAGCTCACCTGGAGAGAACATGAACACTGAAGCTTTCTTT

size: NA
D: NA
J: TRBJ1-1
V: TRBV16
CDR3: CASSPTGLPEAFF
DNA: TGTGCCAGCAGCCCCACAGGGTTGCCTGAAGCTTTCTTT

size: NA
D: TRBD1
J: TRBJ1-1
V: TRBV18
CDR3: CASSRRQGEAEAFF
DNA: TGTGCCAGCTCAAGACGACAGGGGGAGGCTGAAGCTTTCTTT

size: few
D: NA
J: TRBJ2-2
V: TRBV10-1
CDR3: CASSVRGSNTGELFF
DNA: TGCGCCAGCAGTGTTCGAGGGTCGAACACCGGGGAGCTGTTTTTT

size: NA
D: NA
J: TRBJ2-5
V: TRBV4-1
CDR3: CASSPPPGEGAQYF
DNA: TGCGCCAGCAGCCCGCCCCCGGGGGAAGGGGCCCAGTACTTC

size: NA
D: NA
J: TRBJ1-3
V: TRBV18
CDR3: CASSPGQGTAGNTIYF
DNA: TGTGCCAGCTCCCCCGGGCAGGGGACGGCTGGAAACACCATATATTTT

size: NA
D: NA
J: TRBJ1-4
V: TRBV9
CDR3: CASSVVGGSDEKLFF
DNA: TGTGCCAGCAGCGTAGTCGGGGGGAGCGATGAAAAACTGTTTTTT

size: NA
D: NA
J: TRBJ2-7
V: TRBV20-1
CDR3: CSASPGVTYEQYF
DNA: TGCAGTGCTAGTCCAGGGGTCACCTACGAGCAGTACTTC

size: once
D: NA
J: TRBJ1-1
V: TRBV23-1
CDR3: CASRRPGLECTEAFF
DNA: TGCGCCAGCAGAAGACCCGGGTTGGAATGCACTGAAGCTTTCTTT

size: NA
D: NA
J: TRBJ2-3
V: TRBV6-5
CDR3: CASMFYVATDTQYF
DNA: TGTGCCAGCATGTTTTACGTAGCGACAGATACGCAGTATTTT

size: NA
D: TRBD2
J: TRBJ2-5
V: TRBV5-6
CDR3: CASSTLAGGFWRETQYF
DNA: TGTGCCAGCAGCACTCTAGCGGGAGGCTTTTGGCGGGAGACCCAGTACTTC

size: NA
D: NA
J: TRBJ2-7
V: TRBV7-8
CDR3: CASSLRRDTYEQYF
DNA: TGTGCCAGCAGCTTACGTCGGGACACCTACGAGCAGTACTTC

size: NA
D: TRBD2
J: TRBJ2-7
V: TRBV6-2/TRBV6-3
CDR3: CASSYSTSGGYEQYF
DNA: TGTGCCAGCAGTTACTCGACTAGCGGGGGCTACGAGCAGTACTTC

size: NA
D: TRBD1
J: TRBJ2-3
V: TRBV19
CDR3: CASSLDMDRRSTDTQYF
DNA: TGTGCCAGTAGTCTCGACATGGACAGGAGGAGCACAGATACGCAGTATTTT

size: NA
D: NA
J: TRBJ2-7
V: TRBV3-1/TRBV3-2
CDR3: CASSQGGGASYEQYF
DNA: TGTGCCAGCAGCCAAGGGGGAGGCGCATCCTACGAGCAGTACTTC

size: once
D: TRBD2
J: TRBJ2-1
V: TRBV11-2
CDR3: CASSLGLAGGNEQFF
DNA: TGTGCCAGCAGCTTGGGACTAGCGGGGGGGAATGAGCAGTTCTTC

size: NA
D: NA
J: TRBJ1-2
V: TRBV3-1/TRBV3-2
CDR3: CASSQVQGGGYTF
DNA: TGTGCCAGCAGCCAGGTTCAGGGCGGAGGCTACACCTTC

size: NA
D: NA
J: TRBJ1-2
V: TRBV7-6
CDR3: CASSLVDQGGGHGYTF
DNA: TGTGCCAGCAGCTTAGTTGACCAGGGAGGAGGCCATGGCTACACCTTC

size: NA
D: NA
J: TRBJ2-3
V: TRBV19
CDR3: CASSPPPGTKPGDTQYF
DNA: TGTGCCAGTAGTCCCCCCCCCGGGACAAAACCCGGGGATACGCAGTATTTT

size: NA
D: NA
J: TRBJ2-7
V: TRBV5-6
CDR3: CASSLVPNYEQYF
DNA: TGTGCCAGCAGCTTGGTGCCTAACTACGAGCAGTACTTC

size: few
D: TRBD1
J: TRBJ1-1
V: TRBV7-2
CDR3: CASSWQGAGNTEAFF
DNA: TGTGCCAGCAGCTGGCAGGGGGCTGGAAACACTGAAGCTTTCTTT

size: NA
D: NA
J: TRBJ1-6
V: TRBV4-1
CDR3: CASSQDTTAFPQNSPLHF
DNA: TGCGCCAGCAGCCAGGACACTACAGCTTTCCCACAGAATTCACCCCTCCACTTT

size: once
D: TRBD1
J: TRBJ2-2
V: TRBV7-9
CDR3: CASSLRGPVTGELFF
DNA: TGTGCCAGCAGCTTAAGGGGGCCGGTCACCGGGGAGCTGTTTTTT

size: NA
D: NA
J: TRBJ1-1
V: TRBV7-9
CDR3: CASISSNTEAFF
DNA: TGTGCCAGCATCTCGAGTAACACTGAAGCTTTCTTT

size: NA
D: NA
J: TRBJ2-7
V: TRBV27
CDR3: CASSLAGRSSYEQYF
DNA: TGTGCCAGCAGTTTGGCGGGTCGGAGCTCCTACGAGCAGTACTTC